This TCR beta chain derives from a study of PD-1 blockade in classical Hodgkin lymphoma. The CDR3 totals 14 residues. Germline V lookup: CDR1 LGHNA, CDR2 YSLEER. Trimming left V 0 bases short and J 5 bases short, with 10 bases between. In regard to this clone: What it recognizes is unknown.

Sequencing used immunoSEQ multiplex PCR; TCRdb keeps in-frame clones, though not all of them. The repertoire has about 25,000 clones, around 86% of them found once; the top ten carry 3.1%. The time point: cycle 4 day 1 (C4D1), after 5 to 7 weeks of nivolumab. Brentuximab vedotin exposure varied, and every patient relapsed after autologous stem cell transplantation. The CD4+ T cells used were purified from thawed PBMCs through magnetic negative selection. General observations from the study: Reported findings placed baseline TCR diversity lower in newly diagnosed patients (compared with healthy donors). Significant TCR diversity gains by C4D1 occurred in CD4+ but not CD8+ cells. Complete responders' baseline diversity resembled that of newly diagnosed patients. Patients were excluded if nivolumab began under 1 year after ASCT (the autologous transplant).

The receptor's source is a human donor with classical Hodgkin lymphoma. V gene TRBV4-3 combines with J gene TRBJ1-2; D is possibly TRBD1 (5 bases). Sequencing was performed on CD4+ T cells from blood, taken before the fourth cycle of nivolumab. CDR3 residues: CASSQEYQGYGYTF. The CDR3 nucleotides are TGCGCCAGCAGCCAAGAATATCAGGGATATGGCTACACCTTC.